Below, 5 T cell receptor beta chains from the same sample are listed, as sequenced in a study of cytomegalovirus exposure and HLA in healthy donors. TCRdb's copy holds only in-frame clones and misses some; the assay was immunoSEQ multiplex PCR. The sample contains about 150,000 clones, more than 70% of which appear only once. The sample was PBMCs. These receptors were obtained from a human donor in good health.

This chain uses TRBV30 with TRBJ1-2; D call uncertain. The CDR3 totals 15 residues. V was shortened by 0 bases and J by 5 bases, with 16 bases between the two germline ends. The germline CDR1 and CDR2 sequences are GTSNPN and SVGIG (reference sequence). As DNA, the CDR3 is TGTGCCTGGAGTGTCGCCTCTCCGAGCGGGTATGGCTACACCTTC. It yields the protein CAWSVASPSGYGYTF.

This clone was detected only once. This chain joins TRBV5-1 and TRBJ1-1; 11 bases are a match to TRBD1. The CDR3 extends over 15 amino acids. CDR1 and CDR2 (germline): SGHRS, YFSETQ. The trim removed 7 bases at V and 4 bases at J, leaving 9 bases unmatched. Here the CDR3 reads CASQRGQGVSTEAFF. The CDR3, as DNA: TGCGCCAGCCAGCGGGGACAGGGGGTTTCCACTGAAGCTTTCTTT.

The V gene is TRBV11-2, the J gene TRBJ2-5; D is possibly TRBD2 (7 bases). The CDR3 is made up of 17 amino acids. Germline CDR1 reads SGHAT; CDR2 reads FQNNGV. V was trimmed by 0 bases and J by 4 bases, leaving 18 bases between them. The CDR3 is CASSLDMGAGERETQYF. CDR3 coding DNA: TGTGCCAGCAGCTTAGATATGGGGGCGGGGGAGAGAGAGACCCAGTACTTC.

CDR3 protein: CASSLATSGANVLTF. The CDR3 bases are TGCGCCAGCAGCTTGGCTACCTCTGGGGCCAACGTCCTGACTTTC. This chain links TRBV5-1 with TRBJ2-6; D ambiguous. CDR3 length: 15 residues. Trimming took 0 bases from V and 0 from J, leaving 4 bases between them. Germline loops: CDR1 SGHRS, CDR2 YFSETQ. Using reference TRBV5-1 and TRBJ2-6 for the parts outside the CDR3, the full variable domain is KAGVTQTPRYLIKTRGQQVTLSCSPISGHRSVSWYQQTPGQGLQFLFEYFSETQRNKGNFPGRFSGRQFSNSRSEMNVSTLELGDSALYLCASSLATSGANVLTFGAGSRLTVL.

The V and J genes are TRBV10-3 and TRBJ2-1; D gene unclear. Per the germline V gene, CDR1 is ENHRY and CDR2 is SYGVKD. The CDR3 runs 12 residues. Deletions cut 3 bases from V and 7 bases from J, with 7 bases between. The CDR3 coding sequence is TGTGCCATCAGTGATGGCCGAAATGAGCAGTTCTTC. This gives the protein CAISDGRNEQFF.